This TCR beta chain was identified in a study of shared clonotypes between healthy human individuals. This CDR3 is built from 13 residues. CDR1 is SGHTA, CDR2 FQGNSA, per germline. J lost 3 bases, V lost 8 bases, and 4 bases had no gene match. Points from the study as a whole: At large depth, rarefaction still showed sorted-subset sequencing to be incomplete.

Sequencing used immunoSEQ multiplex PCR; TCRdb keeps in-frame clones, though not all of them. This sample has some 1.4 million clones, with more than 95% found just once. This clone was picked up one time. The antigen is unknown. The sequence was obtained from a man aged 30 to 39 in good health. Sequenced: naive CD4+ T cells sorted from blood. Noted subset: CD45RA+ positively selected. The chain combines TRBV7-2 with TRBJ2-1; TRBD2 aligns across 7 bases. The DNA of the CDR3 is TGTGCCAGCCAGACTAGCCTCTACAATGAGCAGTTCTTC. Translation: CASQTSLYNEQFF.